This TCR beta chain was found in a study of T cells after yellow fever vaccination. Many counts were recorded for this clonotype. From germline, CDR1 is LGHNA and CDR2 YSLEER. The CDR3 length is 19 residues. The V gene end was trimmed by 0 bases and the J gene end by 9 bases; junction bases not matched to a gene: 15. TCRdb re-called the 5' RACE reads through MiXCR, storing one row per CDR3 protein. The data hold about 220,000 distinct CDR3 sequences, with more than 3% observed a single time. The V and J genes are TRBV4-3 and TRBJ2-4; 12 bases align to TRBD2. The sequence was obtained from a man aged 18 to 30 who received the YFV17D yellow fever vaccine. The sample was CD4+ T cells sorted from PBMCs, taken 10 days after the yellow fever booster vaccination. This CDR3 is CASSQDFRFASGGDTIQYF. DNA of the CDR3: TGCGCCAGCAGCCAAGATTTTAGGTTCGCTAGCGGGGGGGATACCATTCAGTACTTC.